These T cell receptor beta chains were read from a single sample in a study of T cells in Graves' hyperthyroidism and ophthalmopathy. TCRdb re-called the multiplex PCR reads through MiXCR, storing one row per CDR3 protein. The table has roughly 520,000 distinct CDR3 sequences, around a quarter seen once. The specimen sequenced was blood. The receptors come from a woman aged 30 to 39 with Graves' ophthalmopathy. Each CDR3 is given with its conserved first and last residue. The D gene is left open where the match is weak. Rows may omit the clone size; those that give it use once, few, many or a size class.

CDR3 length: 13; clone size: few; V gene: TRBV5-8; J gene: TRBJ1-1; D gene: NA; CDR3 DNA: TGTGCCAGCTGTTTCCACGTGAACACTGAAGCTTTCTTT; CDR3 protein: CASCFHVNTEAFF
CDR3 length: 12; clone size: many; V gene: TRBV20-1; J gene: TRBJ2-5; D gene: NA; CDR3 DNA: TGCAGTGCTAGAAAGCCAAAAGAGACCCAGTACTTC; CDR3 protein: CSARKPKETQYF
CDR3 length: 15; clone size: many; V gene: TRBV12-3/TRBV12-4; J gene: TRBJ2-7; D gene: NA; CDR3 DNA: TGTGCCAGCAGTTTCCCTAGGGGCTACTCCTACGAGCAGTACTTC; CDR3 protein: CASSFPRGYSYEQYF
CDR3 length: 12; clone size: NA; V gene: TRBV7-2; J gene: TRBJ2-4; D gene: NA; CDR3 DNA: TGTGCCAGCAGCTTACCAGGAAACATTAAGTACTTC; CDR3 protein: CASSLPGNIKYF
CDR3 length: 15; clone size: many; V gene: TRBV24-1; J gene: TRBJ1-1; D gene: NA; CDR3 DNA: TGTGCCACCAGTGACTCCGGGACGGAAAACACTGAAGCTTTCTTT; CDR3 protein: CATSDSGTENTEAFF
CDR3 length: 14; clone size: NA; V gene: TRBV6-1; J gene: TRBJ2-7; D gene: TRBD1; CDR3 DNA: TGTGCCAGCAGGGCGACAGGGCTCACCTACGAGCAGTACTTC; CDR3 protein: CASRATGLTYEQYF
CDR3 length: 17; clone size: NA; V gene: TRBV30; J gene: TRBJ1-1; D gene: NA; CDR3 DNA: TGTGCCTGGAGTTCCTATTCGTCATTCGGAATGCGCTTTGAAGCTTTCTTT; CDR3 protein: CAWSSYSSFGMRFEAFF
CDR3 length: 14; clone size: many; V gene: TRBV6-5; J gene: TRBJ1-2; D gene: NA; CDR3 DNA: TGTGCCAGCAGTCGCCAGGGTGGTCGATATGGCTACACCTTC; CDR3 protein: CASSRQGGRYGYTF
CDR3 length: 14; clone size: NA; V gene: TRBV2; J gene: TRBJ2-7; D gene: NA; CDR3 DNA: TGTGCCAGCAGTGTGGAGGGACACCTCTACGAGCAGAACTTC; CDR3 protein: CASSVEGHLYEQNF
CDR3 length: 18; clone size: many; V gene: TRBV6-2/TRBV6-3; J gene: TRBJ1-1; D gene: NA; CDR3 DNA: TGTGCCAGCAGTTACTCAGGGGCGCGGTCGGGGGGCAACACTGAAGCTTTCTTT; CDR3 protein: CASSYSGARSGGNTEAFF
CDR3 length: 14; clone size: few; V gene: TRBV10-3; J gene: TRBJ1-1; D gene: NA; CDR3 DNA: TGTGCCATCAGTGAACCCGGGAGATCCACTGAAGCTTTCTTT; CDR3 protein: CAISEPGRSTEAFF
CDR3 length: 13; clone size: many; V gene: TRBV12-3/TRBV12-4; J gene: TRBJ1-2; D gene: TRBD1; CDR3 DNA: TGTGCCAGCACCCTGGGACAGAACTATGGCTACACCTTC; CDR3 protein: CASTLGQNYGYTF
CDR3 length: 13; clone size: NA; V gene: TRBV10-2; J gene: TRBJ2-5; D gene: NA; CDR3 DNA: TGCGCCAGCACGGAGGGGATTGGAGAGACCCAGTACTTC; CDR3 protein: CASTEGIGETQYF
CDR3 length: 18; clone size: NA; V gene: TRBV9; J gene: TRBJ2-7; D gene: TRBD2; CDR3 DNA: TGTGCCAGCAGCGTAGGCGGACTAGCGGGAGCTAAGGAGTTCGAGCAGTACTTC; CDR3 protein: CASSVGGLAGAKEFEQYF
CDR3 length: 14; clone size: many; V gene: TRBV10-1; J gene: TRBJ2-5; D gene: NA; CDR3 DNA: TGCGCCAGCAGTGAGGACGGTCAGCAAGAGACCCAGTACTTC; CDR3 protein: CASSEDGQQETQYF
CDR3 length: 16; clone size: many; V gene: TRBV6-1; J gene: TRBJ2-5; D gene: TRBD1; CDR3 DNA: TGTGCCACCCAAACCCGCGGGACAGGGAGGTCGGAGACCCAGTACTTC; CDR3 protein: CATQTRGTGRSETQYF
CDR3 length: 15; clone size: few; V gene: TRBV12-3/TRBV12-4; J gene: TRBJ1-5; D gene: NA; CDR3 DNA: TGTGCCAGCAGTAAGGACAGTTCCCGGCTGGAACCCCAGCATTTT; CDR3 protein: CASSKDSSRLEPQHF
CDR3 length: 15; clone size: NA; V gene: TRBV28; J gene: TRBJ2-7; D gene: TRBD2; CDR3 DNA: TGTGCCAGCAGTTTAACTAGCGGGAGTGTAGGCGAGCAGTACTTC; CDR3 protein: CASSLTSGSVGEQYF
CDR3 length: 14; clone size: many; V gene: TRBV7-2; J gene: TRBJ2-7; D gene: NA; CDR3 DNA: TGTGCCAGCAGCTTAGTGCCAAGCGCCTACGAGCAGTACTTC; CDR3 protein: CASSLVPSAYEQYF
CDR3 length: 16; clone size: NA; V gene: TRBV5-1; J gene: TRBJ1-1; D gene: NA; CDR3 DNA: TGCGCCAGCAGCTTGGTTGGAAGGGATGCGGGCGCTGAAGCTTTCTTT; CDR3 protein: CASSLVGRDAGAEAFF
CDR3 length: 13; clone size: many; V gene: TRBV30; J gene: TRBJ2-7; D gene: TRBD1; CDR3 DNA: TGTGCCTGGAGTGTCGGCAGGGGGTGCGAGCAGTACTTC; CDR3 protein: CAWSVGRGCEQYF
CDR3 length: 15; clone size: many; V gene: TRBV2; J gene: TRBJ1-3; D gene: NA; CDR3 DNA: TGTGCCAGCATGGGCGGACAGTTCTCTGGAAACACCATATATTTT; CDR3 protein: CASMGGQFSGNTIYF
CDR3 length: 14; clone size: many; V gene: TRBV6-5; J gene: TRBJ1-1; D gene: NA; CDR3 DNA: TGTGCCAGCAGTTCACCTGACTTGAACACTGAAGCTTTCTTT; CDR3 protein: CASSSPDLNTEAFF
CDR3 length: 14; clone size: NA; V gene: TRBV5-1; J gene: TRBJ2-5; D gene: NA; CDR3 DNA: TGCGCCAGCAGCTTAGGCACCCCCCGGGAGACCCAGTACTTC; CDR3 protein: CASSLGTPRETQYF
CDR3 length: 14; clone size: NA; V gene: TRBV30; J gene: TRBJ1-5; D gene: NA; CDR3 DNA: TGTGCCTGGAGTGTACTCGGTCTCAATCAGCCCCAGCATTTT; CDR3 protein: CAWSVLGLNQPQHF
CDR3 length: 12; clone size: NA; V gene: TRBV12-3/TRBV12-4; J gene: TRBJ2-7; D gene: NA; CDR3 DNA: TGTGCCAGCAGCCGATGGGGGGACGAGCAGTACTTC; CDR3 protein: CASSRWGDEQYF
CDR3 length: 18; clone size: many; V gene: TRBV29-1; J gene: TRBJ1-1; D gene: TRBD1; CDR3 DNA: TGCAGCGGAATAGGCAGGGGGGGCCCTGGAGCGATGAACACTGAAGCTTTCTTT; CDR3 protein: CSGIGRGGPGAMNTEAFF
CDR3 length: 13; clone size: many; V gene: TRBV2; J gene: TRBJ1-1; D gene: NA; CDR3 DNA: TGTGCCAGCAGGCAGGACACTAACACTGAAGCTTTCTTT; CDR3 protein: CASRQDTNTEAFF
CDR3 length: 17; clone size: NA; V gene: TRBV11-2; J gene: TRBJ1-5; D gene: TRBD1; CDR3 DNA: TGTGCCAGCAGCTTACTCAGGGGGCCGTGGAGAAATCAGCCCCAGCATTTT; CDR3 protein: CASSLLRGPWRNQPQHF
CDR3 length: 15; clone size: NA; V gene: TRBV20-1; J gene: TRBJ2-7; D gene: NA; CDR3 DNA: TGCAGTGCTAGAGATTTTAGGGCCGACTCCTACGAGCAGTACTTC; CDR3 protein: CSARDFRADSYEQYF
CDR3 length: 16; clone size: many; V gene: TRBV7-2; J gene: TRBJ2-5; D gene: NA; CDR3 DNA: TGTGCCAGCAGCTTAGGATCGGGGGCGGTGCGGGAGACCCAGTACTTC; CDR3 protein: CASSLGSGAVRETQYF
CDR3 length: 18; clone size: many; V gene: TRBV6-1; J gene: TRBJ2-6; D gene: NA; CDR3 DNA: TGTGCCAGCAAGAAGCTTGTCCTACTTAGCTCTGGGGCCAACGTCCTGACTTTC; CDR3 protein: CASKKLVLLSSGANVLTF
CDR3 length: 16; clone size: many; V gene: TRBV5-1; J gene: TRBJ2-3; D gene: TRBD2; CDR3 DNA: TGCGCCAGCAGCTTGGTACTAGCGGCGAGCACAGATACGCAGTATTTT; CDR3 protein: CASSLVLAASTDTQYF
CDR3 length: 14; clone size: NA; V gene: TRBV12-3/TRBV12-4; J gene: TRBJ1-1; D gene: NA; CDR3 DNA: TGTGCCAGCATCCAGCAGGACTTCGACACTGATGCTTTCTTT; CDR3 protein: CASIQQDFDTDAFF
CDR3 length: 15; clone size: NA; V gene: TRBV5-4; J gene: TRBJ1-1; D gene: NA; CDR3 DNA: TGTGCCAGCAGCTTTATGTCAGGGGAATACACTGAAGCTTTCTTT; CDR3 protein: CASSFMSGEYTEAFF
CDR3 length: 11; clone size: NA; V gene: TRBV28; J gene: TRBJ2-3; D gene: NA; CDR3 DNA: TGTGCCAGCAACCTGGGATATACGCAGTATTTT; CDR3 protein: CASNLGYTQYF